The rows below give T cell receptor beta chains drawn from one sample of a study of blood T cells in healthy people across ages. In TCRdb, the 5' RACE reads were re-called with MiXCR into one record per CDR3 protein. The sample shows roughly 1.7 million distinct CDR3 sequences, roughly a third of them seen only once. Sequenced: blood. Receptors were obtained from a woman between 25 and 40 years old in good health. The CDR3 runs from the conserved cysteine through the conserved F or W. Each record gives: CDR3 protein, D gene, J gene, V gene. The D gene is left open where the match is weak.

CDR3: CASSPGTESVEQYF
D: TRBD1
J: TRBJ2-7
V: TRBV5-6

CDR3: CSVLEGSYEQYF
D: -
J: TRBJ2-7
V: TRBV29-1

CDR3: CASSRFREETQYF
D: -
J: TRBJ2-5
V: TRBV4-1

CDR3: CSAGQSRAGKVEQYF
D: -
J: TRBJ2-7
V: TRBV20-1

CDR3: CASRQTGGNEQYF
D: TRBD1
J: TRBJ2-7
V: TRBV28

CDR3: CASSPPARKGTDTQYF
D: -
J: TRBJ2-3
V: TRBV18

CDR3: CASSFTGKSYEQYF
D: -
J: TRBJ2-7
V: TRBV7-9

CDR3: CSARRQGYTDPQYF
D: TRBD1
J: TRBJ2-3
V: TRBV20-1

CDR3: CASSFVKAQGYTF
D: -
J: TRBJ1-2
V: TRBV12-3/TRBV12-4

CDR3: CSVRRGSTEAFF
D: -
J: TRBJ1-1
V: TRBV29-1

CDR3: CSAGKTDETQYF
D: -
J: TRBJ2-5
V: TRBV20-1

CDR3: CASSQNPDRYQPQHF
D: TRBD1
J: TRBJ1-5
V: TRBV4-1

CDR3: CASSPPNGSSYNEQFF
D: -
J: TRBJ2-1
V: TRBV18

CDR3: CSAGPFREWPDTQYF
D: -
J: TRBJ2-3
V: TRBV20-1

CDR3: CASSHSRTGLYNEQFF
D: TRBD1
J: TRBJ2-1
V: TRBV4-1

CDR3: CAWSDSGGETQYF
D: TRBD2
J: TRBJ2-5
V: TRBV30

CDR3: CASSWGDLGGGSYNEQFF
D: TRBD2
J: TRBJ2-1
V: TRBV7-6

CDR3: CASSETGQPQHF
D: TRBD1
J: TRBJ1-5
V: TRBV2

CDR3: CSGSGSRNTGELFF
D: -
J: TRBJ2-2
V: TRBV29-1

CDR3: CVSSPDGYTDTQYF
D: -
J: TRBJ2-3
V: TRBV11-2

CDR3: CASSAWDSGGETQYF
D: TRBD2
J: TRBJ2-5
V: TRBV6-5

CDR3: CSANTGNEAFF
D: -
J: TRBJ1-1
V: TRBV29-1

CDR3: CAWSAGGRNTQYF
D: -
J: TRBJ2-3
V: TRBV30

CDR3: CATPQGYQEAQYF
D: -
J: TRBJ2-5
V: TRBV24-1

CDR3: CSADSREEQFEQFF
D: TRBD2
J: TRBJ2-1
V: TRBV20-1

CDR3: CASSPLAGKETQYF
D: TRBD2
J: TRBJ2-5
V: TRBV18

CDR3: CASSDPRGGLAEAFF
D: -
J: TRBJ1-1
V: TRBV6-1

CDR3: CASATGTVGSYNEQFF
D: -
J: TRBJ2-1
V: TRBV27

CDR3: CASRGRGNRGDNEQFF
D: -
J: TRBJ2-1
V: TRBV2

CDR3: CASGILLGGANVLTF
D: -
J: TRBJ2-6
V: TRBV5-1

CDR3: CASSQGGRRTDYEQYF
D: -
J: TRBJ2-7
V: TRBV4-1

CDR3: CASSLAGWRSSSYEQYF
D: -
J: TRBJ2-7
V: TRBV7-8

CDR3: CASSNPTARITEAFF
D: -
J: TRBJ1-1
V: TRBV7-6

CDR3: CAISSPGNSYEQYF
D: -
J: TRBJ2-7
V: TRBV10-3

CDR3: CASSVTGTTNTDTQYF
D: TRBD2
J: TRBJ2-3
V: TRBV9

CDR3: CASSLARTGGADTQYF
D: TRBD1
J: TRBJ2-3
V: TRBV5-1